Listed below are T cell receptor beta chains from one sample, sequenced in a study of a mutant IDH1 vaccine in newly diagnosed glioma. Their recognized antigens are unknown. Sequencing used immunoSEQ multiplex PCR; TCRdb keeps in-frame clones, though not all of them. The top ten hold less than 7% of the sample, which has under 150,000 clones, around 77% seen once. Sequenced here: PBMCs, sampled from a glioma patient whose treatment included an IDH1 peptide vaccine. The receptors shown here come from a man aged 40-55 years with glioma. Each CDR3 is given with its conserved first and last residue. Fields, in order: D gene, V gene, CDR3 protein. A D gene is named only where the DNA matches it firmly.

d_call: NA
v_call: TRBV6-4
cdr3_aa: CASSEPRQNNGNEQFF

d_call: TRBD1
v_call: TRBV5-6
cdr3_aa: CASRPTGVTEAFF

d_call: TRBD1
v_call: TRBV5-6
cdr3_aa: CASSLGRRGLYEQYF

d_call: NA
v_call: TRBV19
cdr3_aa: CASSHRVDTQYF

d_call: TRBD2
v_call: TRBV13
cdr3_aa: CASSPGTSGLFTDTQYF

d_call: NA
v_call: TRBV11-2
cdr3_aa: CASSLGQGLGYTF

d_call: NA
v_call: TRBV15
cdr3_aa: CATSRDGMGAFF

d_call: TRBD1
v_call: TRBV28
cdr3_aa: CASSLRAGGLRETQYF

d_call: TRBD2
v_call: TRBV28
cdr3_aa: CASSETGLAGRNGPYEQYF

d_call: NA
v_call: TRBV6-6
cdr3_aa: CASSYSSGGARNEQFF

d_call: NA
v_call: TRBV29-1
cdr3_aa: CSVVTVYEQYF

d_call: NA
v_call: TRBV11-2
cdr3_aa: CASSLDNTEAFF

d_call: NA
v_call: TRBV5-6
cdr3_aa: CASSLAVRRDTGELFF

d_call: TRBD2
v_call: TRBV7-8
cdr3_aa: CASSLAASGTDTQYF

d_call: TRBD2
v_call: TRBV11-2
cdr3_aa: CASSLVYGAAGETETQYF

d_call: NA
v_call: TRBV5-1
cdr3_aa: CASSQDWSNEQFF

d_call: NA
v_call: TRBV19
cdr3_aa: CASSFTANTGELFF

d_call: NA
v_call: TRBV7-9
cdr3_aa: CASSFSHSTDTQYF

d_call: NA
v_call: TRBV6-6
cdr3_aa: CASSYSAANTGELFF

d_call: NA
v_call: TRBV5-6
cdr3_aa: CASSLGAGLLGTQYF

d_call: TRBD2
v_call: TRBV29-1
cdr3_aa: CSVVVGTTPGYNEQFF

d_call: TRBD1
v_call: TRBV7-2
cdr3_aa: CASSLGDRTYGYTF

d_call: TRBD2
v_call: TRBV18
cdr3_aa: CASSPRTSQSTDTQYF

d_call: TRBD1
v_call: TRBV5-4
cdr3_aa: CASSPGQGARSGEKLFF

d_call: NA
v_call: TRBV9
cdr3_aa: CASRGRSNTGELFF

d_call: NA
v_call: TRBV6-6
cdr3_aa: CASSYRVSYEQYF

d_call: NA
v_call: TRBV4-3
cdr3_aa: CASSRSGQREAFF

d_call: TRBD2
v_call: TRBV6-6
cdr3_aa: CASSPGGLATYNEQFF

d_call: NA
v_call: TRBV6-1
cdr3_aa: CASSKGPEAFF

d_call: NA
v_call: TRBV9
cdr3_aa: CASSVWASTDTQYF

d_call: NA
v_call: TRBV5-6
cdr3_aa: CASSLGALSEQFF

d_call: TRBD2
v_call: TRBV10-2
cdr3_aa: CASLGLAGGLEFF

d_call: TRBD1
v_call: TRBV6-5
cdr3_aa: CASSLRDRSLIEAFF

d_call: NA
v_call: TRBV2
cdr3_aa: CASSEFEDLMNTEAFF

d_call: TRBD1
v_call: TRBV30
cdr3_aa: CAFHRDRTSSGANVLTF

d_call: NA
v_call: TRBV6-4
cdr3_aa: CASSYGGADYGYTF

d_call: TRBD2
v_call: TRBV6-1
cdr3_aa: CASMVGPSGRAEQFF

d_call: NA
v_call: TRBV5-4
cdr3_aa: CASSSQRGTEAFF

d_call: TRBD1
v_call: TRBV30
cdr3_aa: CAWSVLQGVGAQHF

d_call: NA
v_call: TRBV2
cdr3_aa: CASSELTNNSPLHF

d_call: TRBD1
v_call: TRBV4-3
cdr3_aa: CASSQGDRNTDTQYF

d_call: NA
v_call: TRBV7-9
cdr3_aa: CASSAGIGAYNEQFF

d_call: NA
v_call: TRBV6-1
cdr3_aa: CASSEYRRTYKPSGNTIYF

d_call: NA
v_call: TRBV19
cdr3_aa: CASSLALLSGELFF

d_call: TRBD1
v_call: TRBV5-1
cdr3_aa: CASSLAPGQVNDYGYTF